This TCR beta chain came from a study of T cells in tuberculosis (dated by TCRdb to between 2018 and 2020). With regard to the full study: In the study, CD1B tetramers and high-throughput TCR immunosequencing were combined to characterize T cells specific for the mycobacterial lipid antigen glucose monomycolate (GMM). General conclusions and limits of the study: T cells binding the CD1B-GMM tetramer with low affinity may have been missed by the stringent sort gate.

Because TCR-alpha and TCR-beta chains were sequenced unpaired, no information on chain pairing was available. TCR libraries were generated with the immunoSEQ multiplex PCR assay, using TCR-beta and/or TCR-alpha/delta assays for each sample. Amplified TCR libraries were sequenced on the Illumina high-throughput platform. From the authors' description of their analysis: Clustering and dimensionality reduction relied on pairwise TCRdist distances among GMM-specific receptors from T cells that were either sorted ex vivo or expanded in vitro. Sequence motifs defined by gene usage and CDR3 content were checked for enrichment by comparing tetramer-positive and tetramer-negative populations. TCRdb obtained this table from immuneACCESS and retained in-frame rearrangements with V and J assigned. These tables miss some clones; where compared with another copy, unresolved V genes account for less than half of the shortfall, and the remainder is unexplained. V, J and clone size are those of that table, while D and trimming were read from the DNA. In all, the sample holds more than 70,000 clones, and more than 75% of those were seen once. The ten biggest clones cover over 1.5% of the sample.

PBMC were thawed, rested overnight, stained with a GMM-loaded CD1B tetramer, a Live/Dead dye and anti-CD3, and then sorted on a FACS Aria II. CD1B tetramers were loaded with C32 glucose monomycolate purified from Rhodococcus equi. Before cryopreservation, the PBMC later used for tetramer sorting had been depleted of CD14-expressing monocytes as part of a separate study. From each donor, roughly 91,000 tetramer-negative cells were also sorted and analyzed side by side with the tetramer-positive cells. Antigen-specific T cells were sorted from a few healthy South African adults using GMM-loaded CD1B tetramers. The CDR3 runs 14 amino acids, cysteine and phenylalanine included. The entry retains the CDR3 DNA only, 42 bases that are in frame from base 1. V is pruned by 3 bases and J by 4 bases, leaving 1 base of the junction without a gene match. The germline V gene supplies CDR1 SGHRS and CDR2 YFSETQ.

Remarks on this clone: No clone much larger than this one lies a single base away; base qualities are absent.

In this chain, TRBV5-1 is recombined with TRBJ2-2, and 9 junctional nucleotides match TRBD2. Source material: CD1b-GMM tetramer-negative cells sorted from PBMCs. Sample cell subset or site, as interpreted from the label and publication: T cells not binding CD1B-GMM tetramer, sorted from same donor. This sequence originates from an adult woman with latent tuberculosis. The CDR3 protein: CASSYSGGTGELFF. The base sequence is TGCGCCAGCAGCTATAGCGGGGGCACCGGGGAGCTGTTTTTT. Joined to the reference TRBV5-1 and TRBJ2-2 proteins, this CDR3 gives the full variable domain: KAGVTQTPRYLIKTRGQQVTLSCSPISGHRSVSWYQQTPGQGLQFLFEYFSETQRNKGNFPGRFSGRQFSNSRSEMNVSTLELGDSALYLCASSYSGGTGELFFGEGSRLTVL.